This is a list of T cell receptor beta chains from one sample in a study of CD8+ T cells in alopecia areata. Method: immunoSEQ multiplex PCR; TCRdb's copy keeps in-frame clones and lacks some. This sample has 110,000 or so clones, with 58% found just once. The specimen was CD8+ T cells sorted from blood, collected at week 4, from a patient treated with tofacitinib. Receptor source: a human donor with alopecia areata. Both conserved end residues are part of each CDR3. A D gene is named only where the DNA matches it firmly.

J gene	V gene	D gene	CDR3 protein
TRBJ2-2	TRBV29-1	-	CSVEDPHRQTNTGELFF
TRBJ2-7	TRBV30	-	CAWSGPGNEQYF
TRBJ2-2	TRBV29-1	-	CSVEVAGSVATGELFF
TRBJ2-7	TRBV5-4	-	CASSLEGRGYEQYF
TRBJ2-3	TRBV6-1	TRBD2	CASSDDSGGLTDTQYF
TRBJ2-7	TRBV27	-	CASSLVGDYEQYF
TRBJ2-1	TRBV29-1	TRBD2	CSVEGLAGGGTYNEQFF
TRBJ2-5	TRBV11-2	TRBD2	CASSRVTSGEQETQYF
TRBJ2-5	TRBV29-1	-	CSVEERAGIQETQYF
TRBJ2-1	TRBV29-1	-	CSVEAGLGSEQFF
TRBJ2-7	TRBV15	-	CATSRDRAREQYF
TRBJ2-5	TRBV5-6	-	CASRNRGGQETQYF
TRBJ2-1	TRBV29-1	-	CSVEDWTVGPNEQFF
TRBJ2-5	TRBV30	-	CAWSVGEETQYF
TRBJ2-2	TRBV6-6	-	CASGATGELFF
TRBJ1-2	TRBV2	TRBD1	CARRTGNRYTF